This entry describes one T cell receptor beta chain. The antigen is unknown. Generated by immunoSEQ multiplex PCR, the TCRdb table keeps only in-frame clones and is missing some. Among over 75,000 clones listed, over 75% were seen once. These data originate in a study of PD-1 blockade in mismatch repair-deficient tumors. Across the whole study: Patients had around 11 mismatch repair-deficient cancer types, all previously treated and progressing.

Mismatch repair deficiency was confirmed in all patients, by PCR or immunohistochemistry. TCRs were sequenced from a few patients responding to pembrolizumab. Regarding the study as a whole: After pembrolizumab, tumor-resident clones rose rapidly, then generally contracted before radiologic responses.

The junction had 8 bases not matched to a gene; V was cut back by 1 base and J by 4 bases. Germline loops: CDR1 GTSNPN, CDR2 SVGIG (reference sequence). This CDR3 is built from 16 residues. The chain combines TRBV30 with TRBJ2-5; 11 bases match TRBD2. The sequencing here drew on peripheral blood, taken 12 weeks after starting pembrolizumab. The source of this sequence is an adult with mismatch repair-deficient cancer. CDR3 protein: CAWSGNSGRAGETQYF. The CDR3 DNA sequence: TGTGCCTGGAGTGGGAATAGCGGGAGGGCCGGAGAGACCCAGTACTTC.